This TCR beta chain emerged from a study of blood T cell repertoires in COVID-19 (dated by TCRdb to between 2020 and 2021). Regarding the study in general: Samples from collaborators originated in the United States, Italy and Spain and spanned both the acute and convalescent phases of COVID-19. The material from the prospective study consisted of cDNA or gDNA derived from T cells, B-cell-depleted T cells, or PBMCs. Deeply sampled blood TCRbeta repertoires from subjects exposed to, actively infected with, or recovered from COVID-19 were included in the dataset. A freely available public database, intended as a resource for researchers studying the immune response to SARS-CoV-2, is where the repertoires were released. The samples were drawn from two sources: the first 160 participants of the ongoing ImmuneRACE study, and 1,200 or so subjects contributed by 6 global collaborators. A de-identified subject ID, COVID-19 status, age in years and sex were almost always included in the sample metadata. Where available, HLA class I and class II types were taken from metadata supplied by the sample provider and were not determined by assay-based typing. On the study overall, not on this receptor specifically: The amount of clinical and demographic metadata varied by source and participant and was provided uncurated.

Note on this clone: Its antigen target is currently unknown. Base qualities are not provided; no much larger clone lies one nucleotide away.

The immunoSEQ Assay, a bias-controlled multiplex PCR, was used to amplify TCRbeta CDR3 regions from genomic DNA. On the study's bioinformatics: Nucleated cell counts per sample were estimated from amplification of reference gene primers within the assay. To quantify the absolute abundance of each unique TCRbeta CDR3 rearrangement, sequence reads were collapsed and filtered. For each sample, productive Simpson clonality was calculated as the square root of Simpson's diversity index across productive rearrangements. TCRdb took this table from immuneACCESS and kept in-frame rearrangements with V and J called. Such tables lack part of the clones; where checked against another copy, unresolved V genes explain under half of the gap, and the rest is unexplained. The V and J calls and clone size come from that table; D and trimming were worked out from the DNA. The sample records about 87,000 clones, around 87% of which are singletons. The ten largest clones capture 6% to 9.5% of the sample.

Each collaborating institution followed its own protocols to collect whole blood in K2EDTA tubes. Collaborator samples were shipped for TCRbeta analysis as frozen whole blood, isolated PBMCs, or DNA extracted from either sample type. V is clipped by 1 base and J by 10 bases, and the sequence between their germline boundaries is 16 bases long. CDR3 length: 13 amino acids, cysteine to phenylalanine. CDR3 DNA is the only sequence kept; it has 39 bases, read in frame from the first base. As encoded in the germline V gene (reference sequence), CDR1 is GTSNPN while CDR2 is SVGIG. The receptor was isolated from a human donor with acute or convalescent COVID-19. The donor label of this sample is uncertain. Rearrangement joined TRBV30 to TRBJ1-1; the D gene lacks a confident call. Sequencing was done on a sample of peripheral blood. Here the CDR3 is given as CAWSARHINGAFF. The sequenced DNA: TGTGCCTGGAGTGCTAGGCATATTAACGGAGCTTTCTTT.